This section outlines one T cell receptor beta chain sequence together with its context. The antigen is undetermined. CDR1 SEHNR and CDR2 FQNEAQ come from the germline V gene (reference sequence). V was trimmed by 4 bases and J by 10 bases, leaving 23 bases between them. The CDR3 runs 16 residues. TCRdb ran MiXCR on the 5' RACE reads and lists one entry per CDR3 protein. The data show over 150,000 distinct CDR3 sequences, roughly 23% seen once. The data belong to a study of T-cell memory formation after mild COVID-19. As for the study in general: Largely donor-specific TCR clusters were found.

Study results and limitations: Of the contracting clones, CD4+ ones lay mainly in CM and EM, and CD8+ ones in EMRA. The study found balanced CD4/CD8 in clones contracting day 15 to 85 and a CD4+ lean in later expanders. Confirmation was lacking for SARS-CoV-2 specificity of second-wave clones that peaked on day 37.

The sequenced sample was PBMCs or a T cell subset sorted from them (not recorded which). The chain uses TRBV7-9 and TRBJ2-1; no reliable D call. This TCR was recovered from an adult woman who had mild COVID-19 (a few samples of this study predate the infection). Cell type and time point are not known. This CDR3 reads CASSSPGPVKVREQFF. The CDR3 bases are TGTGCCAGCAGCTCCCCCGGGCCGGTGAAAGTTCGAGAGCAGTTCTTC.